The clone carrying this T cell receptor beta chain has ten or more counts. The CDR3 is 13 residues long. Trimming took off 6 bases at V and 6 bases at J, with 11 bases between the two ends. Germline V gene lookup returns CDR1 KGHDR and CDR2 SFDVKD. RNA transcripts were the template for amplifying TCR beta CDR3 regions. A set of HTBI primers served as the primers for a first-round RT-PCR of the TCR CDR3. Each CDR3 protein gets one entry after TCRdb re-called the multiplex PCR reads with MiXCR. The repertoire consists of 610,000 or so distinct CDR3 sequences, with 40% to 55% occurring once and the leading ten covering more than 7.5%. The data were taken from a study of T cells in Graves' hyperthyroidism and ophthalmopathy.

This receptor was obtained from a young woman with Graves' hyperthyroidism. The J gene is TRBJ1-5, the V gene TRBV24-1; D remains unclear. The sample comprised peripheral blood or thyroid tissue (not recorded which). The DNA of the CDR3 is TGTGCCACCAGTCGTACCCGTGGTCAGCCCCAGCATTTT. The encoded protein is CATSRTRGQPQHF.